The next 25 T cell receptor beta chains were all read from a single sample in a study of blood T cell repertoires in COVID-19. Sequenced by immunoSEQ multiplex PCR; TCRdb stores in-frame clones only, minus some. Seen here are approximately 100,000 clones, 80% to 90% observed once, and the top ten hold 2% to 3%. The sample taken for sequencing was PBMCs or T cells enriched from blood (not recorded which). The receptors stem from a woman aged 50 to 60 who had recovered from COVID-19.

This sequence joins TRBV5-4 and TRBJ1-5; D ambiguous. Germline CDR1 and CDR2: SGHNT and YYREEE (reference sequence). CDR3 length: 13 residues. The germline V and J ends were trimmed by 4 bases and 5 bases, with 10 bases remaining between them. CDR3 region: CASSSDPDQPQHF. The CDR3, as DNA: TGTGCCAGCAGCAGTGATCCGGATCAGCCCCAGCATTTT.

This clone has just one count. The chain carries TRBV5-1 and TRBJ2-7; TRBD2 agrees at 11 bases. The length of the CDR3 is 15 residues. Unmatched junction bases numbered 5, after V lost 4 bases and J lost 2 bases. The V gene's germline CDR1 is SGHRS and CDR2 YFSETQ. CDR3: CASSRTSGGTYEQYF. As DNA, the CDR3 is TGCGCCAGCAGCCGTACTAGCGGGGGTACCTACGAGCAGTACTTC.

This chain joins TRBV27 and TRBJ1-6; 7 bases agree with TRBD1. Per the germline V gene, CDR1 is MNHEY and CDR2 is SMNVEV (reference sequence). The trim removed 5 bases at V and 9 bases at J, leaving 10 bases unmatched. This CDR3 comprises 15 residues. The CDR3 region has the DNA TGTGCCAGCAGTGGGACAGCAAATGCCGGTTCACCCCTCCACTTT. As protein: CASSGTANAGSPLHF.

The V call is TRBV7-6, the J call TRBJ2-5; TRBD1 aligns across 7 bases. Trimming at V came to 3 bases and at J to 3 bases, leaving 7 bases not matched to a gene. The CDR3 consists of 15 residues. The germline V gene encodes CDR1 SGHVS and CDR2 FNYEAQ. For the CDR3, the DNA is TGTGCCAGCAGCTTTGAGGGACAGCAGAAAGAGACCCAGTACTTC. Translation: CASSFEGQQKETQYF.

V is TRBV28 and J is TRBJ1-4, with D possibly being TRBD1 (5 bases). V was shortened by 6 bases and J by 7 bases, with 9 bases between the two germline ends. The CDR3 length is 12 residues. CDR1 is MDHEN and CDR2 is SYDVKM in the germline V gene. CDR3: CASSLQGEKLFF. The CDR3 nucleotides read TGTGCCAGCAGCCTCCAGGGTGAAAAACTGTTTTTT.

This clone occurred a few times. Other DNA sequences in the same sample also yield this CDR3. The V call is TRBV5-1, the J call TRBJ2-1; the match to TRBD2 covers 13 bases. CDR3 length: 16 amino acids. V lost 4 bases to trimming and J lost 10 bases; unmatched junction nucleotides: 11. The V gene's germline CDR1 is SGHRS and CDR2 YFSETQ. The CDR3 DNA sequence: TGCGCCAGCAGCCTACTACTAGCGGGGGGGGCCCGAGAGCAGTTCTTC. This gives the protein CASSLLLAGGAREQFF.

V gene TRBV1 combines with J gene TRBJ2-1; the table's D call, TRBD2, was not checked against the DNA. TRBV1 is a pseudogene. The CDR3 is 17 amino acids. CDR3 DNA sequence: TGCACCAGCAGCCAAGGTCGGGGGCAGCGGGGGGTGGATGAGCAGTTCTTC. This gives the protein CTSSQGRGQRGVDEQFF.

The CDR3 DNA reads as TGTGCCAGCAGCCAGGCGGGGATCGGCTCACCCCTCCACTTT. Translated, it gives CASSQAGIGSPLHF. This sequence joins TRBV3-1 (or the pseudogene TRBV3-2) and TRBJ1-6; D call uncertain. The V gene's germline CDR1 is LGHDT and CDR2 YNNKEL (reference sequence). The CDR3 length is 14 residues. The ends were cut back, 3 bases at V and 10 bases at J, with 13 bases in the middle.

This rearrangement joins TRBV4-2 to TRBJ2-7, with D uncertain. The CDR3 loop spans 15 amino acids. The germline V gene encodes CDR1 LGHNA and CDR2 YNFKEQ. Trimming removed 1 base from V and 0 bases from J, with 10 bases in between. The CDR3 bases are TGTGCCAGCAGCCAAGGGCCAGGTGTCTCCTACGAGCAGTACTTC. This translates into CASSQGPGVSYEQYF.

J is TRBJ2-7 and V is TRBV11-2; 8 bases are a match to TRBD1. The V and J ends lost 5 bases and 4 bases, in that order; junction bases with no gene match: 13. Looked up from germline, CDR1 is SGHAT and CDR2 is FQNNGV. CDR3 length: 16 amino acids. The CDR3, as DNA: TGTGCCAGCAGCATTCGGGACAGGACCATAGCTTACGAGCAGTACTTC. Translated, it gives CASSIRDRTIAYEQYF.

This sequence joins TRBV18 and TRBJ1-3; the match to TRBD1 covers 9 bases. This CDR3 is built from 17 residues. V lost 5 bases and J lost 3; bases outside the gene matches: 11. CDR1 and CDR2 from the germline V gene are KGHSH and LQKENI. The DNA for the CDR3 is TGTGCCAGCTCAGCAACCGGGACAGGGCTAGTTGGAAACACCATATATTTT. This encodes CASSATGTGLVGNTIYF.

This clone was found once. V and J are TRBV19 and TRBJ2-1; D is unresolved. This CDR3 is built from 13 residues. CDR1 is LNHDA and CDR2 is SQIVND in the germline V gene (reference sequence). The V end lost 7 bases, the J end lost 6 bases, and 13 bases lay between the germline ends. In DNA form, the CDR3 reads TGTGCCAGTATCAATGGGCTTCTCAATGAGCAGTTCTTC. This encodes CASINGLLNEQFF.

V is TRBV11-2 and J is TRBJ2-5, with D perhaps TRBD1 (5 bases). The germline V gene has CDR1 SGHAT and CDR2 FQNNGV. This CDR3 has 14 residues. V lost 4 bases and J 7 bases, leaving 16 bases between the germline ends. The CDR3 sequence: CASSSLMGLGTQYF. The CDR3 region has the DNA TGTGCCAGCAGCTCCTTAATGGGGCTGGGGACCCAGTACTTC. The complete variable domain, with remaining parts taken from reference TRBV11-2 and TRBJ2-5, reads EAGVAQSPRYKIIEKRQSVAFWCNPISGHATLYWYQQILGQGPKLLIQFQNNGVVDDSQLPKDRFSAERLKGVDSTLKIQPAKLEDSAVYLCASSSLMGLGTQYFGPGTRLLVL.

In its sample, this clone was seen a few times. V is TRBV18 and J is TRBJ2-5; no clear D. CDR1 and CDR2 from the germline V gene are KGHSH and LQKENI. Trimming took 8 bases from V and 1 from J, leaving 11 bases between them. This CDR3 is built from 13 residues. The CDR3 loop is CASARAIQETQYF. The CDR3 DNA sequence: TGTGCCAGCGCACGGGCGATCCAAGAGACCCAGTACTTC.

The chain recombines TRBV6-5 with TRBJ1-2, with 9 positions matching TRBD1. Unmatched junction bases numbered 6, after V lost 5 bases and J lost 8 bases. The CDR3 length is 13 residues. Germline CDR1 MNHEY, CDR2 SVGAGI. This CDR3 is CASSTGGAGGYTF. CDR3 bases: TGTGCCAGCAGTACAGGGGGCGCGGGAGGCTACACCTTC.

In this sample, this clone turned up once. The rearrangement links TRBV5-4 to TRBJ2-7, with D perhaps TRBD1 (6 bases). Germline CDR1 SGHNT, CDR2 YYREEE (reference sequence). This CDR3 region has 12 residues. Trimming removed 1 base from V and 6 bases from J, with 8 bases in between. CDR3 nucleotide sequence: TGTGCCAGCAGCTTGACACAGGGCGAGCAGTACTTC. This codes for CASSLTQGEQYF.

This clone was picked up one time. V is TRBV3-1 (or the pseudogene TRBV3-2) and J is TRBJ1-1; D might be TRBD1 (5 bases). The CDR3 is 19 residues long. V lost 0 bases to trimming and J lost 8 bases, with 28 bases between them. Germline V gene data show CDR1 as LGHDT and CDR2 as YNNKEL (reference sequence). DNA for the CDR3: TGTGCCAGCAGCCAAGATCACCAGCCCCGTGCTGAGAGGCGGGGGGAAGCTTTCTTT. Protein: CASSQDHQPRAERRGEAFF.

The V call is TRBV11-3, the J call TRBJ1-3; D might be TRBD1 (6 bases). Germline lookup yields CDR1 SGHNT and CDR2 YENEEA. The V end was cut by 6 bases, the J end by 2 bases, with 14 bases between. The CDR3 has 15 residues. CDR3 sequence (DNA): TGTGCCAGCAGAACTGACAGGCGGGCTGGAAACACCATATATTTT. Amino acids: CASRTDRRAGNTIYF.

This clone occurred a few times. The V and J genes are TRBV10-2 and TRBJ2-1; perhaps TRBD2 as D (5 bases). V dropped 4 bases and J dropped 7 bases, with 14 bases sitting between them. In germline, CDR1 is WSHSY, CDR2 SAAADI. The CDR3 spans 14 residues. CDR3 region: CASSAWKTKNEQFF. The CDR3, as DNA: TGCGCCAGCAGTGCGTGGAAGACTAAGAATGAGCAGTTCTTC.

The chain couples TRBV4-1 to TRBJ1-2, with 8 bases that match TRBD1. Germline lookup yields CDR1 MGHRA and CDR2 YSYEKL. Losses at the gene ends were 1 base for V and 4 bases for J; bases not matched to a gene: 5. The CDR3 covers 15 residues. The CDR3 loop reads CASSQVGDRFYGYTF. The CDR3, as DNA: TGCGCCAGCAGCCAAGTTGGGGACAGGTTCTATGGCTACACCTTC.

This clone turned up a few times. The V call is TRBV4-1, the J call TRBJ1-3; no firm D call. The CDR3 contains 16 residues. Germline V lookup: CDR1 MGHRA, CDR2 YSYEKL. V was pared by 0 bases and J by 5 bases, with 14 bases between. The CDR3, as DNA: TGCGCCAGCAGCCAAGAAGGTCTAGGTACTAGAAACACCATATATTTT. It specifies CASSQEGLGTRNTIYF.

This clone was detected a few times. This chain links TRBV2 with TRBJ1-5; 11 nucleotides align to TRBD1. V was pared by 6 bases and J by 2 bases, with 3 bases of the junction left unmatched. Germline lookup yields CDR1 SNHLY and CDR2 FYNNEI. The CDR3 sequence is 15 residues long. For the CDR3, the DNA is TGTGCCAGCAGCGGACAGGGGGCTGGCAATCAGCCCCAGCATTTT. It specifies CASSGQGAGNQPQHF.

The rearrangement links TRBV28 to TRBJ2-1; D may be TRBD1 (5 bases). The CDR3 covers 15 residues. V was pared by 6 bases and J by 5 bases, with 17 bases between. The germline CDR1 and CDR2 sequences are MDHEN and SYDVKM. The CDR3 nucleotides are TGTGCCAGCAGGCCCGAGGTTATGGGGCACAATGAGCAGTTCTTC. This codes for CASRPEVMGHNEQFF.

The V gene is TRBV5-8, the J gene TRBJ1-4; 9 bases are shared with TRBD1. This CDR3 is built from 15 residues. Per the germline V gene, CDR1 is SGHTS and CDR2 is YDEGEE. Unmatched junction bases numbered 10, after V lost 0 bases and J lost 13 bases. CDR3 nucleotides: TGTGCCAGCAGCTTGGTGGGGACAGGGACAACTAGACTGTTTTTT. Residues: CASSLVGTGTTRLFF. Supplemented by reference TRBV5-8 and TRBJ1-4, the full variable domain reads EAGVTQSPTHLIKTRGQQATLRCSPISGHTSVYWYQQALGLGLQFLLWYDEGEERNRGNFPPRFSGRQFPNYSSELNVNALELEDSALYLCASSLVGTGTTRLFFGSGTQLSVL.

This clone was detected once. The chain combines TRBV20-1 with TRBJ2-3, with a tentative D call TRBD2 (5 bases). The CDR3 extends over 16 amino acids. Trimming shortened V by 3 bases and J by 3 bases, and 19 bases separated the two germline ends. Germline V CDR1 and CDR2: DFQATT, SNEGSKA (reference sequence). The CDR3 DNA sequence: TGCAGTGCTAGTCCCCCCGGCGCGGGTTTGACAGATACGCAGTATTTT. Translated, it gives CSASPPGAGLTDTQYF.